The 19 T cell receptor beta chains in this list originate from one sample, sequenced in a study of T cells in narcolepsy. Generated by immunoSEQ multiplex PCR, the TCRdb table keeps only in-frame clones and is missing some. The sample shows around 32,000 clones, around 79% of them seen only once. The sequencing sample was made of CD45RA- memory CD4+ T cells from PBMCs. Receptors originate from a human donor with narcolepsy.

The chain links TRBV4-1 to TRBJ2-1, with D unclear. The CDR3 covers 13 residues. Germline lookup yields CDR1 MGHRA and CDR2 YSYEKL. V lost 0 bases to trimming and J lost 12 bases, with 12 bases between them. CDR3 sequence (DNA): TGCGCCAGCAGCCAAGATCAGAGTTATGTGCAGTTCTTC. It specifies CASSQDQSYVQFF.

This sequence joins TRBV9 and TRBJ2-1; 13 bases agree with TRBD2. V was clipped by 0 bases and J by 6 bases; unmatched bases: 15. The CDR3 runs 20 residues. Germline CDR1 and CDR2: SGDLS and YYNGEE. The CDR3 bases are TGTGCCAGCAGCGTAGACACCCCATTCGGGACTAGCGGGATAGGCAATGAGCAGTTCTTC. It encodes CASSVDTPFGTSGIGNEQFF.

The rearrangement joins TRBV11-2 to TRBJ2-3; TRBD2 is a possible D gene (6 bases). Per the germline V gene, CDR1 is SGHAT and CDR2 is FQNNGV. V lost 1 base to trimming and J lost 6 bases, with 11 bases between them. CDR3 length equals 14 residues. In nucleotides, the CDR3 is TGTGCCAGCAGCTTAGGCGAGACTAGGGATACGCAGTATTTT. Residues: CASSLGETRDTQYF.

The gene calls are TRBV2 and TRBJ2-2; TRBD1 matches at 8 bases. The CDR3 consists of 15 residues. Germline V gene lookup returns CDR1 SNHLY and CDR2 FYNNEI. Losses at the gene ends were 5 bases for V and 2 bases for J; bases not matched to a gene: 4. DNA for the CDR3: TGTGCCAGCAGTTCGGACAGGGAAAACACCGGGGAGCTGTTTTTT. Translated, it gives CASSSDRENTGELFF.

The count of this clone is one. The chain has TRBV4-1 and TRBJ2-4; D unclear. V gave up 4 bases and J gave up 0 bases, with 13 bases separating them. The length of the CDR3 is 16 residues. The germline gives CDR1 MGHRA, CDR2 YSYEKL. CDR3 residues: CASSRKSRLAKNIQYF. In DNA form, the CDR3 reads TGCGCCAGCAGCCGAAAATCGAGACTAGCCAAAAACATTCAGTACTTC.

The V call is TRBV30, the J call TRBJ1-1, with 9 bases that match TRBD1. CDR3 length: 17 amino acids. J was trimmed by 8 bases and V by 0 bases; bases with no gene match: 16. Germline V gene sequence: CDR1 GTSNPN, CDR2 SVGIG (reference sequence). CDR3 bases: TGTGCCTGGAGTGTACTCCGGGACAGGGCCCAGGGGGGGGAAGCTTTCTTT. It is translated as CAWSVLRDRAQGGEAFF.

The chain combines TRBV5-1 with TRBJ2-5, with a possible D match to TRBD2 (6 bases). The CDR3 contains 16 residues. The V gene lost 0 bases and the J gene lost 4 bases, with 16 bases spanning the gap. The germline CDR1 and CDR2 sequences are SGHRS and YFSETQ. CDR3 in DNA: TGCGCCAGCAGCTTGGCAGTTGGCTCCGGGGGAGAGACCCAGTACTTC. This translates into CASSLAVGSGGETQYF.

The chain carries TRBV5-1 and TRBJ2-3; tentatively, D is TRBD1 or TRBD2 (5 bases each). Looked up from germline, CDR1 is SGHRS and CDR2 is YFSETQ. Trimming took 0 bases from V and 0 from J, leaving 11 bases between them. CDR3 size: 16 residues. The CDR3 region has the DNA TGCGCCAGCAGCTTGGAGGGACGGACTAGCACAGATACGCAGTATTTT. Amino acids: CASSLEGRTSTDTQYF.

This sequence joins TRBV5-1 and TRBJ2-2; unclear D gene. Germline V gives CDR1 SGHRS, CDR2 YFSETQ. V was pared by 3 bases and J by 2 bases, with 14 bases between. This CDR3 comprises 16 residues. CDR3 sequence reads: CASSSARSLNTGELFF. DNA of the CDR3: TGCGCCAGCAGCTCTGCCCGGAGTTTAAACACCGGGGAGCTGTTTTTT. The full variable domain, with the rest looked up from reference TRBV5-1 and TRBJ2-2, is KAGVTQTPRYLIKTRGQQVTLSCSPISGHRSVSWYQQTPGQGLQFLFEYFSETQRNKGNFPGRFSGRQFSNSRSEMNVSTLELGDSALYLCASSSARSLNTGELFFGEGSRLTVL.

This clone was found a few times. The rearrangement links TRBV2 to TRBJ2-7; 7 bases align to TRBD1. The CDR3 has 12 residues. Trimming took 3 bases from V and 12 from J; bases not matched to a gene: 8. The V gene's germline CDR1 is SNHLY and CDR2 FYNNEI. In nucleotides, the CDR3 is TGTGCCAGCAGTGAGGACAGGTGGGTTCGGTACTTC. This codes for CASSEDRWVRYF.

The chain recombines TRBV7-3 with TRBJ2-6; 12 bases line up with TRBD1. Germline trimming cut 6 bases from V and 19 bases from J; bases unmatched to any gene: 16. The CDR3 sequence is 15 residues long. The germline CDR1 and CDR2 sequences are SGHTA and FQGTGA. The CDR3 nucleotides are TGTGCCAGCAGGTCAGGGACAGGGGGCGCTGGATTTCTAACTTTC. Its translation: CASRSGTGGAGFLTF.

The rearrangement uses TRBV10-3 and TRBJ2-6; tentatively, D is TRBD2 (5 bases). Trimming stripped 0 bases from V and 1 base from J, with 7 bases between. The CDR3 loop spans 16 amino acids. Germline CDR1 and CDR2: ENHRY and SYGVKD. The DNA of the CDR3 is TGTGCCATCAGTGAGTCTCCGGGGTCTGGGGCCAACGTCCTGACTTTC. Its translation: CAISESPGSGANVLTF.

The chain combines TRBV25-1 with TRBJ1-6; D is unclear. Per germline, CDR1 MGHDK and CDR2 SYGVNS. V was clipped by 2 bases and J by 7 bases, with 3 bases between them. This CDR3 contains 12 residues. Here the CDR3 DNA reads TGTGCCAGCAGTGAAGCCAATTCACCCCTCCACTTT. It translates to CASSEANSPLHF.

The CDR3: CASSFSAGVNEQYF. The CDR3 region has the DNA TGTGCCAGCAGCTTCAGCGCGGGAGTGAACGAGCAGTACTTC. V and J are TRBV7-2 and TRBJ2-7; 7 positions agree with TRBD2. Germline V gene data show CDR1 as SGHTA and CDR2 as FQGNSA. The CDR3 is made up of 14 amino acids. The junction had 7 bases not matched to a gene; V was cut back by 3 bases and J by 5 bases.

The chain links TRBV2 to TRBJ2-1, with TRBD2 identical over 7 bases. The CDR3 loop spans 17 amino acids. The V gene's germline CDR1 is SNHLY and CDR2 FYNNEI. Trimming cost V 10 bases and J 6 bases; bases outside gene matches: 21. The CDR3, as DNA: TGTGCCACCCTCCGAGGGCGGGGGAAAGTGAATGGCAATGAGCAGTTCTTC. This sequence encodes CATLRGRGKVNGNEQFF.

The rearrangement uses TRBV5-4 and TRBJ2-3, with 8 bases matching TRBD2. The junction had 7 bases not matched to a gene; V was cut back by 5 bases and J by 2 bases. CDR1 is SGHNT and CDR2 is YYREEE in the germline V gene (reference sequence). CDR3 size: 15 residues. In DNA, the CDR3 is TGTGCCAGCAGGGAGACTAGCGCCAACACAGATACGCAGTATTTT. Protein: CASRETSANTDTQYF. The full variable domain, rest sourced from reference TRBV5-4 and TRBJ2-3, is ETGVTQSPTHLIKTRGQQVTLRCSSQSGHNTVSWYQQALGQGPQFIFQYYREEENGRGNFPPRFSGLQFPNYSSELNVNALELDDSALYLCASRETSANTDTQYFGPGTRLTVL.

Concerning this clone itself: The junction shows a germline mismatch at one end, possibly a read error. CDR3 region: CASSVAGGSENTIYF. As DNA, the CDR3 is TGTGCCAGCAGCGTGGCAGGGGGGTCTGAAAACACCATATATTTT. The V call is TRBV9, the J call TRBJ1-3; 7 nucleotides line up with TRBD1. Germline V gene data show CDR1 as SGDLS and CDR2 as YYNGEE. This CDR3 has 15 residues.

The J gene is TRBJ1-2, the V gene TRBV28, with 8 bases lining up with TRBD1. The CDR3 runs 14 residues. Germline CDR1 reads MDHEN; CDR2 reads SYDVKM. V was pared by 3 bases and J by 5 bases, with 5 bases of the junction left unmatched. The CDR3 sequence is CASSLGTGSYGYTF. CDR3 bases: TGTGCCAGCAGTTTGGGGACAGGAAGTTATGGCTACACCTTC.

This clone was observed once. V gene TRBV4-1 combines with J gene TRBJ1-5; D is unclear. Germline V lookup: CDR1 MGHRA, CDR2 YSYEKL. Deletions cut 0 bases from V and 3 bases from J, with 6 bases between. This CDR3 has 14 amino acids. The CDR3: CASSQDGDNQPQHF. CDR3 coding DNA: TGCGCCAGCAGCCAAGATGGCGACAATCAGCCCCAGCATTTT.